A selection of T cell receptor beta chains follows, all from one sample in a study of chemoradiotherapy in HPV16-positive cancers. Profiling relied on immunoSEQ multiplex PCR, and the TCRdb table lists in-frame clones only, not all of them. The sample contains approximately 12,000 clones, 86% of which appear only once. The input for sequencing was blood, taken from a patient who underwent chemoradiotherapy. The source is a human donor with HPV-associated anogenital cancer. The CDR3 runs from the conserved cysteine through the conserved F or W. The D gene is left open where the match is weak. Clone sizes are given selectively: once, few, many, or a class where the clone is expanded.

V gene	clone size	D gene	J gene	CDR3 DNA	CDR3 protein
TRBV7-6	-	-	TRBJ2-2	TGTGCCAGCAGCTTACGGGACCCCGCGGCCGGGGAGCTGTTTTTT	CASSLRDPAAGELFF
TRBV5-1	-	TRBD1	TRBJ1-2	TGCGCCAGCAGCTTGACCGGGACAGGGGGACTCTATGGCTACACCTTC	CASSLTGTGGLYGYTF
TRBV11-3	-	-	TRBJ2-3	TGTGCCAGCAGCCCAGGGGGGCCTGGCACAGATACGCAGTATTTT	CASSPGGPGTDTQYF
TRBV5-4	-	TRBD1	TRBJ1-2	TGTGCCAGCAGCTCGTCACCAAAGGGGACAGGGCCGGGGGGCTACACCTTC	CASSSSPKGTGPGGYTF
TRBV6-5	few	-	TRBJ2-7	TGTGCCGTCAGCGTGGGTAGCGGAGCTTACGAGCAGTACTTC	CAVSVGSGAYEQYF
TRBV10-3	-	-	TRBJ2-1	TGTGCCATCAGTGAGATAGGGGGCGGGGGCTCCTACAATGAGCAGTTCTTC	CAISEIGGGGSYNEQFF
TRBV5-1	-	TRBD1	TRBJ2-2	TGCGCCAGCAGCTTCCGGACAGGGGCGGACACCGGGGAGCTGTTTTTT	CASSFRTGADTGELFF
TRBV7-2	few	-	TRBJ1-1	TGTGCCAGCAGCTTTTTGGGTGAAGCTTTCTTT	CASSFLGEAFF
TRBV2	-	-	TRBJ2-5	TGTGCCAGCAGCGGGGGCGGGGAGACCCAGTACTTC	CASSGGGETQYF
TRBV15	-	-	TRBJ2-5	TGTGCCACCAGCAGAGATGGGGGCGTGGGCCAGTACTTC	CATSRDGGVGQYF
TRBV9	once	-	TRBJ2-2	TGTGCCAGCAGCGTTATCCCAGGGGGGGAGCTGTTTTTT	CASSVIPGGELFF
TRBV7-9	-	TRBD1	TRBJ1-4	TGTGCCATCCCCCTACATAGGGACAGGGGCGAAAAACTGTTTTTT	CAIPLHRDRGEKLFF
TRBV5-6	-	-	TRBJ2-3	TGTGCCAGCAGCTTGGCAGATACGCAGTATTTT	CASSLADTQYF
TRBV6-1	-	-	TRBJ2-7	TGTGCCAGCAGCTCCGGGCCGGGGACGGGGGAGCAGTACTTC	CASSSGPGTGEQYF
TRBV5-5	-	TRBD1	TRBJ2-1	TGTGCCAGCAGCTTGGTGGGGACAGGGGGGGGCAATGAGCAGTTCTTC	CASSLVGTGGGNEQFF
TRBV7-9	-	-	TRBJ1-5	TGTGCCAGCAGCCCGGGGGGGAGAGGGAGCAATCAGCCCCAGCATTTT	CASSPGGRGSNQPQHF
TRBV6-1	-	-	TRBJ2-7	TGTGCCAGCAGCTCAACAGGGTCCGAGCAGTACTTC	CASSSTGSEQYF
TRBV7-7	-	-	TRBJ2-2	TGTGCCAGCAGCTTCCAGGGCCGGGGTGCCGGGGAGCTGTTTTTT	CASSFQGRGAGELFF
TRBV5-1	-	-	TRBJ1-2	TGCGCCAGCGACTACGAGGGGGGAGGTGGCTACACCTTC	CASDYEGGGGYTF
TRBV5-1	-	TRBD1	TRBJ2-5	TGCGCCAGCAGCCGAGAGACAGGGCAAGAGACCCAGTACTTC	CASSRETGQETQYF
TRBV6-1	once	-	TRBJ1-1	TGTGCCAGCAGTGGGACCGCTCCGAGGTACACTGAAGCTTTCTTT	CASSGTAPRYTEAFF
TRBV27	-	-	TRBJ2-5	TGTGCCAGCAGTTTAGACATACAAGAGACCCAGTACTTC	CASSLDIQETQYF
TRBV6-5	-	TRBD1	TRBJ1-4	TGTGCCAGCAGAAAGACAGGGCGGGCTGAAAAACTGTTTTTT	CASRKTGRAEKLFF
TRBV4-3	-	-	TRBJ2-2	TGCGCCAGCAGCCAAGAAATACAGACGAACACCGGGGAGCTGTTTTTT	CASSQEIQTNTGELFF
TRBV19	-	-	TRBJ2-1	TGTGCCAGTATTGGGCGGAGACAAGGCAATGAGCAGTTCTTC	CASIGRRQGNEQFF
TRBV7-9	-	-	TRBJ1-2	TGTGCCAGCAGCTCCCGCCTTGGCGGGTATGGCTACACCTTC	CASSSRLGGYGYTF
TRBV18	once	-	TRBJ1-1	TGTGCCAGCTCACCACCGGCAGACCGTACTGAAGCTTTCTTT	CASSPPADRTEAFF
TRBV7-3	-	-	TRBJ2-7	TGTGCCAGCAGCTTAAGGGCAGGGGCTACCTACGAGCAGTACTTC	CASSLRAGATYEQYF
TRBV11-2	-	-	TRBJ1-5	TGTGCCAGCAGCTCCGGACCATATCAGCCCCAGCATTTT	CASSSGPYQPQHF
TRBV7-2	-	-	TRBJ2-7	TGTGCCAGCAGCCCCCGAATTTACGAGCAGTACTTC	CASSPRIYEQYF
TRBV10-3	-	-	TRBJ1-1	TGTGCCACCTTGAACAGCGAGCTGAACACTGAAGCTTTCTTT	CATLNSELNTEAFF
TRBV7-3	-	TRBD1	TRBJ1-2	TGTGCCAGCAGCTCGGACAGGGGGCGATCTGGCTACACCTTC	CASSSDRGRSGYTF
TRBV5-4	-	TRBD2	TRBJ2-5	TGTGCCAGCAGTCTAGCGGGGTGGACGGAGACCCAGTACTTC	CASSLAGWTETQYF
TRBV29-1	-	TRBD2	TRBJ2-3	TGCAGCGGGAGCGGGGGTCGCACAGATACGCAGTATTTT	CSGSGGRTDTQYF
TRBV9	-	-	TRBJ2-3	TGTGCCAGCAGCGCGCATCTGGCCACAGATACGCAGTATTTT	CASSAHLATDTQYF
TRBV5-6	-	-	TRBJ1-5	TGTGCCAGCAGCTTGGGGGGCCCTTATAGCAATCAGCCCCAGCATTTT	CASSLGGPYSNQPQHF
TRBV4-2	-	TRBD2	TRBJ2-1	TGTGCCAGCAGCCTCCAAACCGGGACTAGCTCCTACAATGAGCAGTTCTTC	CASSLQTGTSSYNEQFF
TRBV18	once	TRBD1	TRBJ1-4	TGTGCCAGCTCACCACGGAGGGGGCGGGATGAAAAACTGTTTTTT	CASSPRRGRDEKLFF
TRBV7-8	-	-	TRBJ1-2	TGTGCCAGCAGCCTGGAAACGACGGGGACGGACTATGGCTACACCTTC	CASSLETTGTDYGYTF
TRBV9	-	-	TRBJ1-2	TGTGCCAGCAGCCTCCGGGACTCAGATAACTATGGCTACACCTTC	CASSLRDSDNYGYTF
TRBV2	-	TRBD1	TRBJ1-6	TGTGCCAGCAGGCCTGGACAGGGCGCCATCCACTTT	CASRPGQGAIHF
TRBV6-5	-	-	TRBJ2-5	TGTGCCAGCAGACCCCGAGGGGGGGCTGGAGAGACCCAGTACTTC	CASRPRGGAGETQYF
TRBV7-3	-	-	TRBJ2-7	TGTGCCAGCAGCTTGACACAGGGCCGCTACGAGCAGTACTTC	CASSLTQGRYEQYF
TRBV7-6	-	TRBD2	TRBJ2-1	TGTGCCAGCGCAGCGGGGGGGTCCTACAATGAGCAGTTCTTC	CASAAGGSYNEQFF
TRBV7-9	-	-	TRBJ1-5	TGTGCCAGCAGCTTAGGGGAACAGCCCCAGCATTTT	CASSLGEQPQHF
TRBV5-6	-	-	TRBJ1-4	TGTGCCAGCAGCCCAGATGCAACTAATGAAAAACTGTTTTTT	CASSPDATNEKLFF
TRBV6-1	-	TRBD2	TRBJ2-3	TGTGCCGGAGCAAGCGGGGGGGCCACAGATACGCAGTATTTT	CAGASGGATDTQYF
TRBV29-1	-	-	TRBJ2-3	TGCAGCGTTGATGGTTCCCGTACAAGGCCAGATACGCAGTATTTT	CSVDGSRTRPDTQYF